The 29 T cell receptor beta chains presented below share a single source sample, sequenced in a study of T cell changes during pregnancy in multiple sclerosis. Profiled with immunoSEQ multiplex PCR; TCRdb holds only in-frame clones, not every one. The sample holds tens of thousands of clones; approximately 90% are singletons and the top ten take under 1.5%. Sample: peripheral blood, taken in the second trimester of pregnancy. These receptors came from a female donor with multiple sclerosis, enrolled in a pregnancy study.

This chain joins TRBV7-9 and TRBJ2-3, with TRBD1 identical over 8 bases. Germline V gene data show CDR1 as SEHNR and CDR2 as FQNEAQ (reference sequence). The trim removed 6 bases at V and 6 bases at J, leaving 14 bases unmatched. This CDR3 has 16 amino acids. This CDR3 is CASSSGPGGGVDTQYF. CDR3 sequence (DNA): TGTGCCAGCAGTTCCGGGCCAGGGGGCGGAGTCGATACGCAGTATTTT.

The V and J genes are TRBV9 and TRBJ2-1, with D hard to call. CDR1 and CDR2 from the germline V gene are SGDLS and YYNGEE. Deletions cut 4 bases from V and 4 bases from J, with 9 bases between. This CDR3 comprises 13 residues. Here the CDR3 DNA reads TGTGCCAGCAGCCCCAGACTTTACAATGAGCAGTTCTTC. It is translated as CASSPRLYNEQFF.

The chain combines TRBV19 with TRBJ1-5; D not resolved. This CDR3 is built from 15 residues. Germline CDR1 and CDR2: LNHDA and SQIVND (reference sequence). Trimming pared 1 base from V and 3 bases from J, leaving 10 bases between. Written as DNA, the CDR3 is TGTGCCAGTAGTATAGCGCGGCTTCTCAATCAGCCCCAGCATTTT. This gives the protein CASSIARLLNQPQHF.

The J gene is TRBJ2-3, the V gene TRBV12-5, with D possibly matching TRBD2 (5 bases). CDR3 length equals 17 residues. Trimming took 0 bases from V and 0 from J, leaving 13 bases between them. Germline V lookup: CDR1 LGHNT, CDR2 FRNRAP. The chain's CDR3 is CASGLVRDGESTDTQYF. DNA of the CDR3: TGTGCTAGTGGTTTGGTACGGGATGGGGAAAGCACAGATACGCAGTATTTT.

The chain combines TRBV7-2 with TRBJ1-4; no clear D. This CDR3 contains 14 residues. The germline V and J ends were trimmed by 4 bases and 8 bases, with 14 bases remaining between them. CDR1 and CDR2 (germline): SGHTA, FQGNSA. Written as DNA, the CDR3 is TGTGCCAGCAGCTCCCGTTTTGGCGGAGAAAAACTGTTTTTT. Encoded protein: CASSSRFGGEKLFF.

The rearrangement links TRBV10-3 to TRBJ1-5, with TRBD1 identical over 9 bases. V dropped 4 bases and J dropped 2; count of bases not matched to a gene: 3. CDR1 and CDR2 from the germline V gene are ENHRY and SYGVKD. CDR3 length equals 15 residues. The CDR3 DNA follows: TGTGCCATCAGTGGGGACAGGGTAGGCAATCAGCCCCAGCATTTT. Translated: CAISGDRVGNQPQHF.

This chain links TRBV10-3 with TRBJ2-1; 7 positions agree with TRBD1. The germline gives CDR1 ENHRY, CDR2 SYGVKD. There are 14 residues in the CDR3. Losses at the gene ends were 3 bases for V and 9 bases for J; bases not matched to a gene: 8. The CDR3 region is CAISEGRGFTEQFF. The CDR3 region has the DNA TGTGCCATCAGTGAAGGCAGGGGGTTCACTGAGCAGTTCTTC.

Details on this clone: One junction end disagrees with the germline gene, perhaps due to a read error. V gene TRBV29-1 combines with J gene TRBJ2-5; a weak D match, TRBD2 (5 bases). The CDR3 loop spans 10 amino acids. Germline V gives CDR1 SQVTM, CDR2 ANQGSEA. As DNA, the CDR3 is TGCAGCGTTGGAAAGGCCGGGGTTAACTTC. Encoded protein: CSVGKAGVNF.

V gene TRBV5-1 combines with J gene TRBJ1-3, with D possibly matching TRBD1 (6 bases). The CDR3 is 15 amino acids. Germline V gene data show CDR1 as SGHRS and CDR2 as YFSETQ. The V gene lost 0 bases and the J gene lost 2 bases, with 9 bases spanning the gap. The CDR3 nucleotides read TGCGCCAGCAGCTTGGCCCAGGGGACTGGAAACACCATATATTTT. Translating it yields CASSLAQGTGNTIYF.

The J gene is TRBJ2-5, the V gene TRBV18; D is unclear. Per the germline V gene, CDR1 is KGHSH and CDR2 is LQKENI. V was clipped by 5 bases and J by 5 bases, with 6 bases between them. CDR3 size: 11 residues. As DNA, the CDR3 is TGTGCCAGCTCAATTCGGGAGACCCAGTACTTC. Amino acid sequence: CASSIRETQYF. Full variable domain (missing parts from reference TRBV18 and TRBJ2-5): NAGVMQNPRHLVRRRGQEARLRCSPMKGHSHVYWYRQLPEEGLKFMVYLQKENIIDESGMPKERFSAEFPKEGPSILRIQQVVRGDSAAYFCASSIRETQYFGPGTRLLVL.

This sequence joins TRBV27 and TRBJ1-5; D remains unclear. This CDR3 is built from 16 residues. Trimming shortened V by 3 bases and J by 2 bases, and 14 bases separated the two germline ends. Germline CDR1 reads MNHEY; CDR2 reads SMNVEV (reference sequence). CDR3 DNA sequence: TGTGCCAGCAGTTTTGGACCCCCGGGAGGCAATCAGCCCCAGCATTTT. Its protein product is CASSFGPPGGNQPQHF.

The chain carries TRBV5-6 and TRBJ1-2; D gene unclear. V gave up 7 bases and J gave up 4 bases, with 11 bases separating them. The CDR3 contains 12 residues. The V gene's germline CDR1 is SGHDT and CDR2 YYEEEE. CDR3 sequence reads: CASGSGSYGYTF. CDR3 sequence (DNA): TGTGCCAGCGGGTCCGGGAGCTATGGCTACACCTTC.

As concerns this clone: One end of the junction varies from germline; a read error may be responsible. The chain links TRBV7-7 to TRBJ2-7; unclear D gene. The CDR3 spans 12 residues. Looked up from germline, CDR1 is SSHAT and CDR2 is FNYEAQ (reference sequence). The CDR3 reads CASSLEPAVMYF. The CDR3 DNA sequence: TGTGCTAGCAGCTTAGAGCCCGCTGTAATGTACTTC.

The CDR3 reads CAWSATGGPSEKLFF. CDR3 coding DNA: TGTGCCTGGAGCGCGACAGGCGGCCCTAGTGAAAAACTGTTTTTT. The chain joins TRBV30 to TRBJ1-4; a possible D gene is TRBD1 (6 bases). V was pared by 3 bases and J by 7 bases, with 18 bases between. CDR1 is GTSNPN and CDR2 is SVGIG in the germline V gene (reference sequence). The CDR3 loop spans 15 amino acids.

The chain's CDR3 is CASSVTSGDTQYF. The CDR3 nucleotides are TGTGCCAGCAGCGTGACTAGTGGAGATACGCAGTATTTT. This sequence joins TRBV9 and TRBJ2-3; D perhaps matches TRBD2 (6 bases). Germline lookup yields CDR1 SGDLS and CDR2 YYNGEE. V shed 2 bases and J shed 5 bases, with 9 bases lying between them. There are 13 residues in the CDR3.

The gene calls are TRBV4-3 and TRBJ2-7, with 7 bases identical to TRBD1. CDR3 length: 16 amino acids. V shed 4 bases and J 2 bases; nucleotides not matched to a gene: 11. The germline gives CDR1 LGHNA, CDR2 YSLEER. As DNA, the CDR3 is TGCGCCAGCAGCCGAGAGACAGGGCGGGTTCCCTACGAGCAGTACTTC. The encoded protein is CASSRETGRVPYEQYF.

J is TRBJ2-6 and V is TRBV5-4, with 10 nucleotides matching TRBD1. The germline V gene has CDR1 SGHNT and CDR2 YYREEE (reference sequence). V shed 3 bases, J shed 0 bases, and the junction held 12 bases outside the gene matches. The CDR3 is made up of 20 amino acids. The CDR3 protein is CASSSKSGTGDSSGANVLTF. The CDR3 nucleotides are TGTGCCAGCAGCTCAAAAAGCGGGACAGGGGATTCCTCTGGGGCCAACGTCCTGACTTTC.

In nucleotides, the CDR3 is TGCGCCAGCAGCTTGTCGACACTTAACTCCTACGAGCAGTACTTC. Translated, it gives CASSLSTLNSYEQYF. The rearrangement joins TRBV5-1 to TRBJ2-7; D is ambiguous. Between the trimmed V and J ends, which lost 1 base and 0 bases, there was a span of 11 bases. The CDR3 totals 15 residues. Per the germline V gene, CDR1 is SGHRS and CDR2 is YFSETQ.

This chain links TRBV10-3 with TRBJ1-5, with 9 positions matching TRBD1. Germline V lookup: CDR1 ENHRY, CDR2 SYGVKD. With 4 bases clipped from V and 3 bases from J, the junction kept 13 bases outside the gene matches. The CDR3 length is 18 residues. The CDR3 sequence: CAISGRAPGQGNNQPQHF. DNA for the CDR3: TGTGCCATCAGTGGTCGGGCGCCGGGACAGGGTAACAATCAGCCCCAGCATTTT.

V is TRBV6-1 and J is TRBJ1-6; 11 bases match TRBD1. V lost 4 bases and J lost 14; bases outside the gene matches: 10. Per the germline V gene, CDR1 is MNHNS and CDR2 is SASEGT. This CDR3 spans 15 amino acids. Here the CDR3 DNA reads TGTGCCAGCAGTGCCCAGGGACAGGGGGTACAGGCCCTCCACTTT. Amino acids: CASSAQGQGVQALHF.

The chain couples TRBV2 to TRBJ2-5, with 8 bases that match TRBD1. Germline CDR1 SNHLY, CDR2 FYNNEI. Unmatched junction bases numbered 10, after V lost 8 bases and J lost 2 bases. The CDR3 is 15 residues long. The CDR3 sequence is CASSRTGMGQETQYF. CDR3 nucleotide sequence: TGTGCCAGCTCTAGGACAGGGATGGGGCAAGAGACCCAGTACTTC.

The chain links TRBV5-1 to TRBJ2-1; 10 nucleotides line up with TRBD2. V lost 4 bases to trimming and J lost 6 bases; unmatched junction nucleotides: 7. Looked up from germline, CDR1 is SGHRS and CDR2 is YFSETQ. This CDR3 has 15 residues. CDR3 loop: CASSQLAGKTNEQFF. The CDR3 region has the DNA TGCGCCAGCAGCCAACTAGCGGGGAAAACCAATGAGCAGTTCTTC.

The V call is TRBV28, the J call TRBJ2-5, with 7 bases aligning to TRBD1. Germline loops: CDR1 MDHEN, CDR2 SYDVKM. The CDR3 spans 15 residues. V lost 5 bases to trimming and J lost 5 bases; unmatched junction nucleotides: 11. The CDR3: CASSHRQGWEETQYF. CDR3 DNA: TGTGCCAGCAGTCACCGACAGGGTTGGGAGGAGACCCAGTACTTC. Variable domain in full (rest from reference TRBV28 and TRBJ2-5): DVKVTQSSRYLVKRTGEKVFLECVQDMDHENMFWYRQDPGLGLRLIYFSYDVKMKEKGDIPEGYSVSREKKERFSLILESASTNQTSMYLCASSHRQGWEETQYFGPGTRLLVL.

The chain recombines TRBV15 with TRBJ2-7; 12 bases agree with TRBD2. V lost 0 bases to trimming and J lost 8 bases; unmatched junction nucleotides: 5. Per the germline V gene, CDR1 is LNHNV and CDR2 is YYDKDF (reference sequence). This CDR3 is 15 amino acids long. The CDR3 protein is CATSRDETSGGKQYF. CDR3 sequence (DNA): TGTGCCACCAGCAGAGACGAGACTAGCGGGGGTAAGCAGTACTTC.

The genes are TRBV4-3 and TRBJ2-1, with D possibly being TRBD1 (5 bases). V was clipped by 0 bases and J by 0 bases, with 6 bases between them. Germline loops: CDR1 LGHNA, CDR2 YSLEER. The CDR3 is 15 residues long. In DNA form, the CDR3 reads TGCGCCAGCAGCCAAGATAGGGGCTCCTACAATGAGCAGTTCTTC. The encoded protein is CASSQDRGSYNEQFF.

Written as DNA, the CDR3 is TGTGCCAGCAGCGTTCTCCCGAGGCAGCAAGGCACAGATACGCAGTATTTT. It translates to CASSVLPRQQGTDTQYF. V is TRBV9 and J is TRBJ2-3; no clear D. The V end was cut by 2 bases, the J end by 1 base, with 17 bases between. The CDR3 consists of 17 residues. Germline V gives CDR1 SGDLS, CDR2 YYNGEE. Supplemented by reference TRBV9 and TRBJ2-3, the full variable domain reads DSGVTQTPKHLITATGQRVTLRCSPRSGDLSVYWYQQSLDQGLQFLIQYYNGEERAKGNILERFSAQQFPDLHSELNLSSLELGDSALYFCASSVLPRQQGTDTQYFGPGTRLTVL.

The V and J genes are TRBV12-5 and TRBJ2-3; 7 bases map to TRBD1. Germline V CDR1 and CDR2: LGHNT, FRNRAP. V was clipped by 6 bases and J by 2 bases; unmatched bases: 8. The CDR3 runs 15 residues. The CDR3 bases are TGTGCTAGTGGCCAACAGGGGTCCCTCACAGATACGCAGTATTTT. Amino acids: CASGQQGSLTDTQYF. Full variable domain (missing parts from reference TRBV12-5 and TRBJ2-3): DARVTQTPRHKVTEMGQEVTMRCQPILGHNTVFWYRQTMMQGLELLAYFRNRAPLDDSGMPKDRFSAEMPDATLATLKIQPSEPRDSAVYFCASGQQGSLTDTQYFGPGTRLTVL.

This sequence joins TRBV30 and TRBJ1-5, with 9 nucleotides matching TRBD1. The V and J ends lost 5 bases and 7 bases, in that order; junction bases with no gene match: 6. Germline V lookup: CDR1 GTSNPN, CDR2 SVGIG (reference sequence). The CDR3 is 13 residues long. The CDR3 region is CAWGTGPWQPQHF. CDR3 sequence (DNA): TGTGCCTGGGGGACAGGGCCATGGCAGCCCCAGCATTTT.

The DNA for the CDR3 is TGTGCCAGCAGCCAGGGACAGGGGTTTGGTGAAGCTTTCTTT. Its protein product is CASSQGQGFGEAFF. The chain is built from TRBV5-4 and TRBJ1-1, with 10 bases that match TRBD1. Per germline, CDR1 SGHNT and CDR2 YYREEE (reference sequence). The CDR3 totals 14 residues. J was trimmed by 7 bases and V by 4 bases; bases with no gene match: 7.